The 23 T cell receptor beta chains in this list originate from one sample, sequenced in a study of persistence of HIV-infected CD4 T cells (dated by TCRdb to the early 2020s). No cognate antigen is known for these TCRs. TCRbeta repertoires were sequenced from genomic DNA with the immunoSEQ hsTCRB assay version 4 in survey mode. What TCRdb holds here is the immuneACCESS table cut down to in-frame rearrangements. Part of the clones is not present; checked against another copy, under half of the missing clones reflect an unresolved V gene, and the others are unexplained. The sample table holds around 39,000 clones, of which approximately 85% were seen once. The top ten hold 0.9% to 1% of the sample. The label giving this sample's treatment or condition can be read as: suppressive antiretroviral therapy. A pool of overlapping HIV-1 Gag 15-mer peptides was used at 1 ug per peptide per mL for cell stimulation. Memory CD4+ T cells that did not respond, being CD40L-negative, CD69-negative and CD45RO-high, were sorted as memory populations depleted of antigen-responding cells.

The source was cultured CD4+ T cells from PBMCs, collected from a patient who received antiretroviral therapy. The cell subset or site label, as the study defines it: CD40L-CD69- CD45RO-high memory CD4 T cells not responding to Gag peptides. The origin of the receptors is an adult with HIV. The donor label of this sample is uncertain.

This chain's CDR3 is CASKEGSPNYGYTF. CDR3 nucleotides: TGTGCCAGCAAGGAGGGGTCTCCTAACTATGGCTACACCTTC. This chain uses TRBV6-5 with TRBJ1-2; possible D gene TRBD1, 5 bases. Germline CDR1 is MNHEY and CDR2 is SVGAGI. The V and J ends lost 7 bases and 0 bases respectively, with 12 bases between them. There are 14 residues in the CDR3.

The gene calls are TRBV7-6 and TRBJ1-6; TRBD1 matches at 8 bases. From germline, CDR1 is SGHVS and CDR2 FNYEAQ. The CDR3 has 14 amino acids. V lost 10 bases and J lost 7; bases outside the gene matches: 9. DNA for the CDR3: TGTGCCACACGCGGGGACAGGCTAAATTCACCCCTCCACTTT. Residues: CATRGDRLNSPLHF.

CDR3 in amino acids: CATSLEGETQYF. The DNA for the CDR3 is TGTGCCACCAGTCTGGAAGGGGAGACCCAGTACTTC. The gene calls are TRBV15 and TRBJ2-5; D ambiguous. Germline CDR1 LNHNV, CDR2 YYDKDF (reference sequence). This CDR3 has 12 residues. With 6 bases removed from V and 5 bases from J, the gap between germline ends came to 10 bases.

This clone came up a few times. An end of the junction differs from the germline gene, which may be a read error. The V and J genes are TRBV6-5 and TRBJ1-4, with 7 bases fitting TRBD1. Germline-derived CDR1 and CDR2 are MNHEY and SVGAGI. The CDR3 sequence is 14 residues long. CDR3 nucleotide sequence: TGTGCCAGCAGGGAGAGTCCAAACAGGGGTACCCCCTCTTTT. It encodes CASRESPNRGTPSF.

This chain links TRBV7-6 with TRBJ1-1, with a possible D match to TRBD1 (6 bases). Trimming took 4 bases from V and 6 from J, leaving 15 bases between them. The germline V gene has CDR1 SGHVS and CDR2 FNYEAQ. The CDR3 extends over 14 amino acids. The CDR3 bases are TGTGCCAGCAGCTGGGGTCAGGGGAGCCCTGAAGCTTTCTTT. Protein sequence: CASSWGQGSPEAFF.

The chain joins TRBV15 to TRBJ1-4, with D perhaps TRBD1 (5 bases). Germline CDR1 and CDR2: LNHNV and YYDKDF (reference sequence). The V end was cut by 8 bases, the J end by 0 bases, with 13 bases between. This CDR3 region has 15 residues. CDR3: CATRDGGATNEKLFF. The CDR3 nucleotides read TGTGCCACCCGGGACGGAGGTGCAACTAATGAAAAACTGTTTTTT.

V usage is TRBV10-1 and J usage is TRBJ1-3; D unresolved. The CDR3 sequence is 18 residues long. Germline loops: CDR1 WNHNN, CDR2 SYGVQD (reference sequence). V was pared by 0 bases and J by 0 bases, with 15 bases between. The CDR3 spells CASSESRPTFGSGNTIYF. The CDR3 nucleotides read TGCGCCAGCAGTGAGTCGAGACCAACCTTCGGCTCTGGAAACACCATATATTTT.

The rearrangement joins TRBV3-1 (or the pseudogene TRBV3-2) to TRBJ2-7; no firm D call. Germline loops: CDR1 LGHDT, CDR2 YNNKEL (reference sequence). The CDR3 contains 14 residues. The V and J ends lost 0 bases and 1 base respectively, with 7 bases between them. The CDR3 reads CASSQDGLSYEQYF. The CDR3 DNA reads TGTGCCAGCAGCCAAGATGGGCTTTCCTACGAGCAGTACTTC.

The chain recombines TRBV5-1 with TRBJ2-1, with D possibly TRBD1 on 6 matching bases. This CDR3 is built from 15 residues. Germline CDR1 reads SGHRS; CDR2 reads YFSETQ. V gave up 4 bases and J gave up 0 bases, with 11 bases separating them. CDR3 sequence reads: CASSEGTSSYNEQFF. The CDR3, as DNA: TGCGCCAGCAGCGAAGGGACAAGCTCCTACAATGAGCAGTTCTTC.

This chain joins TRBV2 and TRBJ1-2; 9 nucleotides line up with TRBD1. The CDR3 contains 13 residues. In germline, CDR1 is SNHLY, CDR2 FYNNEI. V shed 7 bases, J shed 6 bases, and the junction held 6 bases outside the gene matches. This CDR3 is CASNYRGQDGYTF. The CDR3, as DNA: TGTGCCAGCAACTACAGGGGGCAGGATGGCTACACCTTC.

The chain has TRBV9 and TRBJ1-1; the D gene is possibly TRBD1 (6 bases). CDR1 SGDLS and CDR2 YYNGEE come from the germline V gene. V lost 0 bases and J lost 7, with 16 bases in between. CDR3 length: 15 amino acids. The CDR3 DNA sequence: TGTGCCAGCAGCGTAGGGCCAGATCCGACAGGTGAAGCTTTCTTT. It encodes CASSVGPDPTGEAFF.

This clone was counted a few times. The chain employs TRBV16 and TRBJ1-1; 7 positions match TRBD1. This CDR3 comprises 15 residues. Germline V gene data show CDR1 as KGHSY and CDR2 as FQNENV. V was clipped by 4 bases and J by 0 bases; unmatched bases: 5. The CDR3 reads CASSPRQGMNTEAFF. CDR3 nucleotides: TGTGCCAGCAGCCCGAGACAGGGCATGAACACTGAAGCTTTCTTT.

The chain recombines TRBV7-3 with TRBJ1-6; no definite D call. Per the germline V gene, CDR1 is SGHTA and CDR2 is FQGTGA. This CDR3 has 13 amino acids. V was clipped by 5 bases and J by 9 bases, with 11 bases between them. The CDR3 DNA reads as TGTGCCAGCAGCCTCACGTCCCTTTCACCCCTCCACTTT. Its protein product is CASSLTSLSPLHF. The variable domain in full, with the rest retrieved from reference TRBV7-3 and TRBJ1-6, is GAGVSQTPSNKVTEKGKYVELRCDPISGHTALYWYRQSLGQGPEFLIYFQGTGAADDSGLPNDRFFAVRPEGSVSTLKIQRTERGDSAVYLCASSLTSLSPLHFGNGTRLTVT.

The chain uses TRBV6-6 and TRBJ2-5; no reliable D call. Germline CDR1 reads MNHNY; CDR2 reads SVGAGI (reference sequence). V was trimmed by 6 bases and J by 8 bases, leaving 13 bases between them. This CDR3 comprises 12 residues. CDR3 protein: CASSAEFQTQYF. CDR3 nucleotides: TGTGCCAGCAGCGCCGAGTTTCAAACCCAGTACTTC.

The genes are TRBV5-1 and TRBJ2-7, with a tentative D call TRBD2 (5 bases). V lost 0 bases, J lost 2 bases, and 21 bases lay in between. This CDR3 has 18 amino acids. From germline, CDR1 is SGHRS and CDR2 YFSETQ. CDR3 in DNA: TGCGCCAGCAGCTTGGCCCAATCGGGAAGGACCCTCACCTACGAGCAGTACTTC. Protein product: CASSLAQSGRTLTYEQYF.

This chain uses TRBV18 with TRBJ2-3; D not resolved. In germline, CDR1 is KGHSH, CDR2 LQKENI. Trimming removed 3 bases at V and 6 bases at J, with 10 bases between. The CDR3 is 13 residues long. This CDR3 is CASSPPGQDTQYF. In DNA, the CDR3 is TGTGCCAGCTCACCCCCGGGCCAGGATACGCAGTATTTT.

A few counts support this clone. V usage is TRBV18 and J usage is TRBJ2-7; 9 positions match TRBD1. Germline CDR1 reads KGHSH; CDR2 reads LQKENI. The CDR3 spans 14 residues. Germline trimming cut 5 bases from V and 7 bases from J; bases unmatched to any gene: 9. CDR3 nucleotides: TGTGCCAGCTCAACCACGGACAGGGGCAGAGAGCAGTACGTC. Protein sequence: CASSTTDRGREQYV.

This chain joins TRBV5-8 and TRBJ2-7; D unresolved. Trimming removed 1 base from V and 4 bases from J, with 3 bases in between. CDR1 is SGHTS, CDR2 YDEGEE, per germline. The CDR3 consists of 11 residues. In DNA, the CDR3 is TGTGCCAGCAGCTTGCGGTACGAGCAGTACTTC. Its translation is CASSLRYEQYF.

As DNA, the CDR3 is TGCAGCGGCGCCGGGACTAGCGTGGCAGATACGCAGTATTTT. Protein product: CSGAGTSVADTQYF. This chain links TRBV29-1 with TRBJ2-3, with 10 bases lining up with TRBD2. V lost 7 bases and J lost 4; bases outside the gene matches: 8. The CDR3 runs to 14 residues. Germline CDR1 is SQVTM and CDR2 is ANQGSEA.

CDR3 DNA: TGCAGTGCTAGTTGGGGAGATACGCAGTATTTT. Translating it yields CSASWGDTQYF. The gene calls are TRBV20-1 and TRBJ2-3, with no clear D. Trimming took 3 bases from V and 5 from J, leaving 6 bases between them. The V gene's germline CDR1 is DFQATT and CDR2 SNEGSKA (reference sequence). CDR3 length equals 11 residues.

The rearrangement joins TRBV27 to TRBJ1-1; 8 bases match TRBD1. Germline lookup yields CDR1 MNHEY and CDR2 SMNVEV (reference sequence). The CDR3 spans 12 residues. J was trimmed by 11 bases and V by 5 bases; bases with no gene match: 7. In DNA, the CDR3 is TGTGCCAGCAGTATTTCAGGGGGCCGGGCTTTCTTT. It codes for CASSISGGRAFF.

This clone turned up a few times. V gene TRBV2 combines with J gene TRBJ2-3, with 8 bases matching TRBD1. J was trimmed by 11 bases and V by 6 bases; bases with no gene match: 7. The V gene's germline CDR1 is SNHLY and CDR2 FYNNEI. The CDR3 is 12 amino acids. CDR3: CASRTTGGRQYF. In nucleotides, the CDR3 is TGTGCCAGCAGGACTACAGGGGGAAGGCAGTATTTT.

The chain couples TRBV2 to TRBJ1-4; D may be TRBD1 (5 bases). Germline V gene data show CDR1 as SNHLY and CDR2 as FYNNEI. Trimming shortened V by 7 bases and J by 0 bases, and 15 bases separated the two germline ends. The CDR3 consists of 16 residues. The CDR3 coding sequence is TGTGCCAGCAATTTCGGGGGAGGCGCAACTAATGAAAAACTGTTTTTT. It yields the protein CASNFGGGATNEKLFF.